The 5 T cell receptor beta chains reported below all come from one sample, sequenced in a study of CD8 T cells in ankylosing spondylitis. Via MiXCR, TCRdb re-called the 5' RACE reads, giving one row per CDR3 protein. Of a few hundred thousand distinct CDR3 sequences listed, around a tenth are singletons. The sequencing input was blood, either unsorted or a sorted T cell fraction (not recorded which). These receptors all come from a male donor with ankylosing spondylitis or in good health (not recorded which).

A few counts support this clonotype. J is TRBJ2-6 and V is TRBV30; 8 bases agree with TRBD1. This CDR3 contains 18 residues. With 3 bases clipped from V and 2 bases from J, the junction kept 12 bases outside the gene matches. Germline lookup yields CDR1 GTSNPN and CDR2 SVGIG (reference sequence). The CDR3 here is CAWRVPGGAVTGANVLTF. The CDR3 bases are TGTGCCTGGAGAGTTCCAGGGGGCGCAGTTACTGGGGCCAACGTCCTGACTTTC. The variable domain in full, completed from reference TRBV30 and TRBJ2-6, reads SQTIHQWPATLVQPVGSPLSLECTVEGTSNPNLYWYRQAAGRGLQLLFYSVGIGQISSEVPQNLSASRPQDRQFILSSKKLLLSDSGFYLCAWRVPGGAVTGANVLTFGAGSRLTVL.

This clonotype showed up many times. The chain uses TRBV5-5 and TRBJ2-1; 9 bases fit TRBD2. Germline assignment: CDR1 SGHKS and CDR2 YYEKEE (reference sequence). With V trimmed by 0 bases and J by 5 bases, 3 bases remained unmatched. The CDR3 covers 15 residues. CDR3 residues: CASSLVSGGNNEQFF. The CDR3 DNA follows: TGTGCCAGCAGCTTGGTTAGCGGGGGAAACAATGAGCAGTTCTTC.

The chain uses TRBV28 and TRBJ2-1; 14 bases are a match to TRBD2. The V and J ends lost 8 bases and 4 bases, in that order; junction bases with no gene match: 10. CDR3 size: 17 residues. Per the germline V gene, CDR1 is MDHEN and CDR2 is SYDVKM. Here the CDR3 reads CASRTKTSGRAYNEQFF. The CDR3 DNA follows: TGTGCCAGCCGAACGAAGACTAGCGGGAGGGCATACAATGAGCAGTTCTTC. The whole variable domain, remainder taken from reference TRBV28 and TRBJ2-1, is DVKVTQSSRYLVKRTGEKVFLECVQDMDHENMFWYRQDPGLGLRLIYFSYDVKMKEKGDIPEGYSVSREKKERFSLILESASTNQTSMYLCASRTKTSGRAYNEQFFGPGTRLTVL.

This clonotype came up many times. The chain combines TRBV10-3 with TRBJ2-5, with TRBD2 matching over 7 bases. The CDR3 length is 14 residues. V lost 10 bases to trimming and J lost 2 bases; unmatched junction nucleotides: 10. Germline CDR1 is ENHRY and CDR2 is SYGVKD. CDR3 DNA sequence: TGTGCCACTGCCCTGGTGGGGGGGCAAGAGACCCAGTACTTC. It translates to CATALVGGQETQYF.

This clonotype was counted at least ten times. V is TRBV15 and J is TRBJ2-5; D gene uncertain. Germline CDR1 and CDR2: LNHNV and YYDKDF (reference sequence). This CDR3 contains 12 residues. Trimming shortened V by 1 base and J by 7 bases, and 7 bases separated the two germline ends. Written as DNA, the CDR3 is TGTGCCACCAGCAGAGTGGCGTCGACCCAGTACTTC. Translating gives CATSRVASTQYF.